The 26 T cell receptor beta chains given below trace back to one sample, sequenced in a study of cytomegalovirus exposure and HLA in healthy donors. This table comes from immunoSEQ multiplex PCR, and its TCRdb copy is limited to in-frame clones, with some not included. Among 150,000 to 200,000 clones listed, about nine tenths were seen once. Material: PBMCs. The receptors were sampled from a young man in good health and CMV-seropositive.

The J gene is TRBJ2-4, the V gene TRBV7-8, with D possibly TRBD2 on 5 matching bases. The germline V gene has CDR1 SGHVS and CDR2 FQNEAQ. Trimming removed 5 bases at V and 0 bases at J, with 14 bases between. The CDR3 covers 16 residues. CDR3: CASSQKRTLAKNIQYF. CDR3 nucleotides: TGTGCCAGCAGCCAAAAGCGGACCCTAGCCAAAAACATTCAGTACTTC.

This sequence joins TRBV4-1 and TRBJ2-1; no clear D. Germline lookup yields CDR1 MGHRA and CDR2 YSYEKL. The CDR3 covers 12 residues. Between the trimmed V and J ends, which lost 1 base and 9 bases, there was a span of 7 bases. The CDR3 coding sequence is TGCGCCAGCAGCCAAGGGCTTGCTGAGCAGTTCTTC. Translation gives CASSQGLAEQFF.

This rearrangement joins TRBV7-9 to TRBJ2-7; possible D gene TRBD1, 6 bases. CDR1 is SEHNR and CDR2 is FQNEAQ in the germline V gene (reference sequence). Deletions cut 4 bases from V and 2 bases from J, with 24 bases between. The CDR3 extends over 18 amino acids. CDR3 amino acids: CASSYSIERDTSPYEQYF. CDR3 in DNA: TGTGCCAGCAGCTACTCAATAGAACGGGACACTTCCCCCTACGAGCAGTACTTC. The entire variable domain, with the rest obtained from reference TRBV7-9 and TRBJ2-7, is as follows: DTGVSQNPRHKITKRGQNVTFRCDPISEHNRLYWYRQTLGQGPEFLTYFQNEAQLEKSRLLSDRFSAERPKGSFSTLEIQRTEQGDSAMYLCASSYSIERDTSPYEQYFGPGTRLTVT.

The chain employs TRBV9 and TRBJ2-5; 11 nucleotides line up with TRBD2. This CDR3 has 17 amino acids. V lost 3 bases and J lost 5; bases outside the gene matches: 12. Germline lookup yields CDR1 SGDLS and CDR2 YYNGEE. This chain's CDR3 is CASSAPSSGGAGETQYF. The DNA for the CDR3 is TGTGCCAGCAGCGCCCCGAGTAGCGGGGGGGCGGGGGAGACCCAGTACTTC.

The gene calls are TRBV29-1 and TRBJ1-3; a possible D gene is TRBD1 (6 bases). V lost 3 bases and J lost 0, with 15 bases in between. Per the germline V gene, CDR1 is SQVTM and CDR2 is ANQGSEA. This CDR3 has 16 residues. The CDR3 DNA follows: TGCAGCGTTGATTCCACAGGGTCGCCCTCTGGAAACACCATATATTTT. This sequence encodes CSVDSTGSPSGNTIYF. The full variable domain, completed using reference TRBV29-1 and TRBJ1-3, is SAVISQKPSRDICQRGTSLTIQCQVDSQVTMMFWYRQQPGQSLTLIATANQGSEATYESGFVIDKFPISRPNLTFSTLTVSNMSPEDSSIYLCSVDSTGSPSGNTIYFGEGSWLTVV.

The chain uses TRBV19 and TRBJ1-4, with 9 bases identical to TRBD1. CDR1 and CDR2 (germline): LNHDA, SQIVND (reference sequence). The trim removed 7 bases at V and 6 bases at J, leaving 3 bases unmatched. The CDR3 is 13 amino acids. DNA for the CDR3: TGTGCCAGTACCAGGACAGGGGATGAAAAACTGTTTTTT. Translation gives CASTRTGDEKLFF.

V usage is TRBV27 and J usage is TRBJ2-2; TRBD1 aligns across 11 bases. Germline V gene sequence: CDR1 MNHEY, CDR2 SMNVEV (reference sequence). V shed 5 bases, J shed 3 bases, and the junction held 2 bases outside the gene matches. The CDR3 extends over 15 amino acids. As DNA, the CDR3 is TGTGCCAGCAGTCCGGGACAGGGGGACACCGGGGAGCTGTTTTTT. This gives the protein CASSPGQGDTGELFF.

The chain combines TRBV28 with TRBJ1-2; 9 nucleotides agree with TRBD1. The CDR3 consists of 14 residues. V lost 7 bases to trimming and J lost 5 bases; unmatched junction nucleotides: 8. CDR1 and CDR2 from the germline V gene are MDHEN and SYDVKM. Here the CDR3 reads CASTSGQGDYGYTF. DNA of the CDR3: TGTGCCAGCACCTCGGGACAGGGCGATTATGGCTACACCTTC.

This sequence joins TRBV19 and TRBJ2-7; TRBD2 matches at 9 bases. The CDR3 is 13 amino acids. In germline, CDR1 is LNHDA, CDR2 SQIVND (reference sequence). J was trimmed by 2 bases and V by 5 bases; bases with no gene match: 1. The CDR3 is CASSAGGAYEQYF. The CDR3, as DNA: TGTGCCAGTAGTGCGGGGGGGGCCTACGAGCAGTACTTC. The entire variable domain, with the rest obtained from reference TRBV19 and TRBJ2-7, is as follows: DGGITQSPKYLFRKEGQNVTLSCEQNLNHDAMYWYRQDPGQGLRLIYYSQIVNDFQKGDIAEGYSVSREKKESFPLTVTSAQKNPTAFYLCASSAGGAYEQYFGPGTRLTVT.

The chain has TRBV7-9 and TRBJ2-3; D may be TRBD2 (6 bases). Per germline, CDR1 SEHNR and CDR2 FQNEAQ (reference sequence). V shed 4 bases and J shed 2 bases, with 13 bases lying between them. The CDR3 runs to 15 residues. This CDR3 reads CASSSGLSATDTQYF. CDR3 bases: TGTGCCAGCAGCTCGGGACTCAGTGCCACAGATACGCAGTATTTT. The full variable domain, in which reference TRBV7-9 and TRBJ2-3 provide the parts outside the CDR3, is DTGVSQNPRHKITKRGQNVTFRCDPISEHNRLYWYRQTLGQGPEFLTYFQNEAQLEKSRLLSDRFSAERPKGSFSTLEIQRTEQGDSAMYLCASSSGLSATDTQYFGPGTRLTVL.

The rearrangement uses TRBV6-5 and TRBJ1-1, with D hard to call. V lost 6 bases and J lost 6, with 14 bases in between. Germline loops: CDR1 MNHEY, CDR2 SVGAGI. The CDR3 is made up of 13 amino acids. The CDR3 DNA sequence: TGTGCCAGCAGCCCTAGGCCCGGCCCTGAAGCTTTCTTT. Its protein product is CASSPRPGPEAFF.

The V and J genes are TRBV7-2 and TRBJ1-1, with TRBD1 as a possible D gene (6 bases). V lost 5 bases to trimming and J lost 9 bases, with 13 bases between them. There are 12 residues in the CDR3. Germline V gene data show CDR1 as SGHTA and CDR2 as FQGNSA. The CDR3 region is CASSHGQTQAFF. The CDR3 DNA is TGTGCCAGCAGCCATGGACAGACACAAGCTTTCTTT.

The chain recombines TRBV19 with TRBJ2-7; the match to TRBD1 covers 9 bases. V trimming: 4 bases; J trimming: 3 bases; junction bases outside the gene matches: 4. Germline V gene sequence: CDR1 LNHDA, CDR2 SQIVND (reference sequence). The CDR3 spans 14 residues. CDR3 sequence: CASSRGGQGYEQYF. CDR3 nucleotide sequence: TGTGCCAGTAGTAGGGGGGGACAGGGCTACGAGCAGTACTTC.

The gene calls are TRBV7-9 and TRBJ1-1, with 7 bases matching TRBD1. Germline V gene sequence: CDR1 SEHNR, CDR2 FQNEAQ (reference sequence). V lost 5 bases and J lost 5; bases outside the gene matches: 11. There are 15 residues in the CDR3. In DNA form, the CDR3 reads TGTGCCAGCAGCCTACTTAGACAGGGTTCTACTGAAGCTTTCTTT. Translation: CASSLLRQGSTEAFF.

V usage is TRBV29-1 and J usage is TRBJ2-3; 7 bases are shared with TRBD2. Per the germline V gene, CDR1 is SQVTM and CDR2 is ANQGSEA. The CDR3 has 15 residues. The V and J ends lost 3 bases and 3 bases, in that order; junction bases with no gene match: 9. The CDR3 DNA reads TGCAGCGTTGATCTTTCGGGGCGGGGGACAGATACGCAGTATTTT. Translated: CSVDLSGRGTDTQYF.

The rearrangement joins TRBV7-9 to TRBJ1-1, with a weak D call TRBD1 (5 bases). With 5 bases removed from V and 3 bases from J, the gap between germline ends came to 19 bases. Germline values: CDR1 SEHNR, CDR2 FQNEAQ (reference sequence). The CDR3 extends over 16 amino acids. The chain's CDR3 is CASSHPPGRRDTEAFF. The CDR3 DNA reads as TGTGCCAGCAGCCATCCACCGGGACGGAGGGACACTGAAGCTTTCTTT. The whole variable domain, remainder taken from reference TRBV7-9 and TRBJ1-1, is DTGVSQNPRHKITKRGQNVTFRCDPISEHNRLYWYRQTLGQGPEFLTYFQNEAQLEKSRLLSDRFSAERPKGSFSTLEIQRTEQGDSAMYLCASSHPPGRRDTEAFFGQGTRLTVV.

This chain connects TRBV4-2 to TRBJ2-2; 12 bases agree with TRBD2. Germline-derived CDR1 and CDR2 are LGHNA and YNFKEQ. This CDR3 region has 17 residues. Trimming cost V 4 bases and J 0 bases; bases outside gene matches: 3. In DNA, the CDR3 is TGTGCCAGCAGCCCGACTAGCGGGGGCGCGAACACCGGGGAGCTGTTTTTT. Protein sequence: CASSPTSGGANTGELFF.

This clone came up once. The chain links TRBV7-9 to TRBJ1-2, with D possibly being TRBD1 (5 bases). Germline V gene lookup returns CDR1 SEHNR and CDR2 FQNEAQ (reference sequence). The ends were cut back, 0 bases at V and 4 bases at J, with 9 bases in the middle. The CDR3 loop spans 14 amino acids. DNA for the CDR3: TGTGCCAGCAGCTTAGCCGACAGTTTCTATGGCTACACCTTC. Translating gives CASSLADSFYGYTF.

Only one count was recorded for this clone. This chain links TRBV29-1 with TRBJ1-1; 7 nucleotides match TRBD1. The germline V gene has CDR1 SQVTM and CDR2 ANQGSEA. The length of the CDR3 is 13 residues. V shed 8 bases, J shed 1 base, and the junction held 7 bases outside the gene matches. The CDR3 DNA reads TGCAGCACCTCCGGACAGGCGAACACTGAAGCTTTCTTT. It specifies CSTSGQANTEAFF.

The rearrangement uses TRBV9 and TRBJ2-5, with D maybe TRBD2 (6 bases). CDR1 and CDR2 (germline): SGDLS, YYNGEE. The CDR3 loop spans 14 amino acids. V was pared by 1 base and J by 2 bases, with 9 bases between. CDR3 protein: CASSVMGGQETQYF. Written as DNA, the CDR3 is TGTGCCAGCAGCGTAATGGGGGGACAAGAGACCCAGTACTTC.

In this sample, this clone turned up a few times. V usage is TRBV6-1 and J usage is TRBJ2-7; a weak D match, TRBD2 (6 bases). The V and J ends lost 0 bases and 0 bases respectively, with 9 bases between them. This CDR3 has 15 residues. The germline V gene has CDR1 MNHNS and CDR2 SASEGT. The CDR3 DNA reads as TGTGCCAGCAGTGAAGCAGGAGGGTCCTCCTACGAGCAGTACTTC. Protein sequence: CASSEAGGSSYEQYF.

In this sample, this clone turned up once. The chain carries TRBV27 and TRBJ2-5; weak D call: TRBD2 (5 bases). The CDR3 length is 13 residues. CDR1 and CDR2 from the germline V gene are MNHEY and SMNVEV (reference sequence). The V and J ends lost 5 bases and 2 bases respectively, with 9 bases between them. CDR3 nucleotides: TGTGCCAGCAGTAGGACGGGGCAAGAGACCCAGTACTTC. Translated, it gives CASSRTGQETQYF.

This clone was seen just once. This sequence joins TRBV27 and TRBJ2-3; 9 bases map to TRBD2. The CDR3 is made up of 15 amino acids. V was clipped by 4 bases and J by 6 bases; unmatched bases: 8. Germline CDR1 MNHEY, CDR2 SMNVEV (reference sequence). This CDR3 reads CASSSWSSGVDTQYF. The CDR3, as DNA: TGTGCCAGCAGTTCCTGGTCTAGCGGGGTTGATACGCAGTATTTT.

The chain joins TRBV6-1 to TRBJ2-1, with D possibly TRBD2 on 6 matching bases. Trimming shortened V by 4 bases and J by 10 bases, and 14 bases separated the two germline ends. CDR1 is MNHNS, CDR2 SASEGT, per germline. The CDR3 sequence is 13 residues long. The CDR3 protein is CASSVRGLGEQFF. CDR3 nucleotide sequence: TGTGCCAGCAGTGTACGGGGGTTGGGGGAGCAGTTCTTC.

V gene TRBV9 combines with J gene TRBJ1-1; D gene unclear. Trimming pared 4 bases from V and 11 bases from J, leaving 18 bases between. In germline, CDR1 is SGDLS, CDR2 YYNGEE. The CDR3 is 13 residues long. Written as DNA, the CDR3 is TGTGCCAGCAGCAACCCGGGTGAAATTGGGGCTTTCTTT. Translating it yields CASSNPGEIGAFF.

The chain combines TRBV6-1 with TRBJ2-1, with TRBD2 matching over 9 bases. Germline CDR1 is MNHNS and CDR2 is SASEGT. The CDR3 extends over 12 amino acids. The V gene end was trimmed by 8 bases and the J gene end by 9 bases; junction bases not matched to a gene: 5. The CDR3 here is CASVAGEGEQFF. CDR3 nucleotide sequence: TGTGCCAGCGTAGCGGGAGAAGGTGAGCAGTTCTTC.